This T cell receptor (beta chain) came from a study of PD-1 blockade in mismatch repair-deficient tumors. A few pembrolizumab responders had their TCRs sequenced. Clones were sequenced by immunoSEQ multiplex PCR, and TCRdb holds only the in-frame ones, with some missing. In the table there are 80,000 to 100,000 clones, over 75% of which are singletons. Germline-derived CDR1 and CDR2 are MRHNA and SNTAGT. This CDR3 is 15 amino acids long. V was shortened by 6 bases and J by 0 bases, with 13 bases between the two germline ends. The source was peripheral blood, collected 12 weeks after starting pembrolizumab. The TCR comes from an adult with mismatch repair-deficient cancer. The rearrangement joins TRBV6-4 to TRBJ2-3; maybe TRBD2 (6 bases). The CDR3 DNA follows: TGTGCCAGCAGCGATAGCGGAGCTAGCACAGATACGCAGTATTTT. Amino acid sequence: CASSDSGASTDTQYF.